The rows below give T cell receptor beta chains drawn from one sample of a study of blood T cell repertoires in COVID-19. TCRdb's table, derived via immunoSEQ multiplex PCR, lists solely in-frame clones and lacks some. The profile shows 150,000 to 200,000 clones, roughly 82% of them singletons. What was sequenced was peripheral blood. All receptors derive from a woman in her thirties or forties with COVID-19, enrolled during active disease. Both conserved end residues are part of each CDR3. D genes are given only for firm matches. The size entry is marked missing in some rows and otherwise reads once, few, many or a size class.

abundance: .
len: 14
v_gene: TRBV13
d_gene: .
j_gene: TRBJ2-5
CDR3aa: CASRGSSPGETQYF
CDR3nt: TGTGCCAGCAGGGGTAGCTCGCCGGGGGAGACCCAGTACTTC

abundance: .
len: 16
v_gene: TRBV18
d_gene: .
j_gene: TRBJ1-1
CDR3aa: CASSPSGLRSNTEAFF
CDR3nt: TGTGCCAGCTCACCGAGCGGGTTAAGGTCGAACACTGAAGCTTTCTTT

abundance: .
len: 11
v_gene: TRBV11-2
d_gene: TRBD2
j_gene: TRBJ2-5
CDR3aa: CASSREGTQYF
CDR3nt: TGTGCCAGCAGCCGGGAGGGGACCCAGTACTTC

abundance: .
len: 13
v_gene: TRBV5-6
d_gene: .
j_gene: TRBJ2-2
CDR3aa: CASSFRLPGELFF
CDR3nt: TGTGCCAGCAGCTTCAGGCTACCCGGGGAGCTGTTTTTT

abundance: .
len: 14
v_gene: TRBV11-2
d_gene: .
j_gene: TRBJ1-1
CDR3aa: CASSLGGRGTEAFF
CDR3nt: TGTGCCAGCAGCTTAGGCGGGCGGGGCACTGAAGCTTTCTTT

abundance: .
len: 14
v_gene: TRBV5-1
d_gene: .
j_gene: TRBJ1-1
CDR3aa: CASSLEAGRTEAFF
CDR3nt: TGCGCCAGCAGCTTGGAGGCAGGAAGAACTGAAGCTTTCTTT

abundance: .
len: 16
v_gene: TRBV11-2
d_gene: .
j_gene: TRBJ1-2
CDR3aa: CASSLSYRAANYGYTF
CDR3nt: TGTGCCAGCAGCTTATCCTACAGAGCAGCTAACTATGGCTACACCTTC

abundance: .
len: 15
v_gene: TRBV5-4
d_gene: TRBD1
j_gene: TRBJ1-1
CDR3aa: CASSLVGTGDTEAFF
CDR3nt: TGTGCCAGCAGCTTGGTAGGGACAGGGGACACTGAAGCTTTCTTT

abundance: .
len: 13
v_gene: TRBV19
d_gene: .
j_gene: TRBJ1-5
CDR3aa: CASSIGTYQPQHF
CDR3nt: TGTGCCAGTAGTATAGGGACTTATCAGCCCCAGCATTTT

abundance: once
len: 14
v_gene: TRBV30
d_gene: TRBD1
j_gene: TRBJ2-5
CDR3aa: CAWTPGQGKETQYF
CDR3nt: TGTGCCTGGACCCCGGGACAGGGAAAAGAGACCCAGTACTTC

abundance: .
len: 16
v_gene: TRBV5-5
d_gene: .
j_gene: TRBJ2-3
CDR3aa: CASSLDFVTATDTQYF
CDR3nt: TGTGCCAGCAGCTTGGATTTTGTAACAGCCACAGATACGCAGTATTTT

abundance: .
len: 14
v_gene: TRBV7-3
d_gene: .
j_gene: TRBJ1-1
CDR3aa: CASSSGQTGTEAFF
CDR3nt: TGTGCCAGCAGCTCGGGACAAACGGGGACTGAAGCTTTCTTT

abundance: .
len: 14
v_gene: TRBV14
d_gene: .
j_gene: TRBJ1-2
CDR3aa: CASSQEWTPIGYTF
CDR3nt: TGTGCCAGCAGCCAAGAGTGGACTCCAATTGGCTACACCTTC

abundance: .
len: 13
v_gene: TRBV6-5
d_gene: .
j_gene: TRBJ2-3
CDR3aa: CASNEGGTDTQYF
CDR3nt: TGTGCCAGCAACGAGGGGGGGACAGATACGCAGTATTTT

abundance: .
len: 15
v_gene: TRBV3-1/TRBV3-2
d_gene: .
j_gene: TRBJ1-3
CDR3aa: CASSTNANSGNTIYF
CDR3nt: TGTGCCAGCAGCACAAACGCCAACAGCGGAAACACCATATATTTT

abundance: once
len: 15
v_gene: TRBV5-4
d_gene: .
j_gene: TRBJ2-1
CDR3aa: CASSSGQFHYNEQFF
CDR3nt: TGTGCCAGCAGCTCAGGACAGTTCCACTACAATGAGCAGTTCTTC

abundance: .
len: 14
v_gene: TRBV3-1/TRBV3-2
d_gene: .
j_gene: TRBJ2-3
CDR3aa: CASSQSQATVTQYF
CDR3nt: TGTGCCAGCAGCCAATCCCAGGCCACGGTTACGCAGTATTTT

abundance: few
len: 14
v_gene: TRBV5-1
d_gene: .
j_gene: TRBJ1-1
CDR3aa: CASSPRTGNTEAFF
CDR3nt: TGCGCCAGCAGCCCCAGGACGGGAAACACTGAAGCTTTCTTT

abundance: .
len: 15
v_gene: TRBV30
d_gene: .
j_gene: TRBJ1-4
CDR3aa: CAWSSGEVANEKLFF
CDR3nt: TGTGCCTGGAGCTCGGGGGAGGTGGCTAATGAAAAACTGTTTTTT

abundance: .
len: 13
v_gene: TRBV3-1/TRBV3-2
d_gene: .
j_gene: TRBJ1-1
CDR3aa: CASSRGANTEAFF
CDR3nt: TGTGCCAGCAGCCGGGGAGCGAACACTGAAGCTTTCTTT

abundance: .
len: 14
v_gene: TRBV6-5
d_gene: TRBD1
j_gene: TRBJ1-2
CDR3aa: CASSNPRQGHGYTF
CDR3nt: TGTGCCAGCAGTAACCCCAGACAGGGGCATGGCTACACCTTC

abundance: .
len: 18
v_gene: TRBV6-9
d_gene: TRBD2
j_gene: TRBJ2-3
CDR3aa: CASTNGSFGTSGTDTQYF
CDR3nt: TGTGCCAGCACCAATGGGTCGTTTGGGACTAGCGGTACAGATACGCAGTATTTT

abundance: few
len: 14
v_gene: TRBV27
d_gene: .
j_gene: TRBJ1-1
CDR3aa: CASSAGLMNTEAFF
CDR3nt: TGTGCCAGCAGTGCGGGACTTATGAACACTGAAGCTTTCTTT

abundance: .
len: 15
v_gene: TRBV7-6
d_gene: .
j_gene: TRBJ1-1
CDR3aa: CASSLARGVGTEAFF
CDR3nt: TGTGCCAGCAGCTTAGCCCGGGGGGTTGGCACTGAAGCTTTCTTT

abundance: few
len: 17
v_gene: TRBV7-9
d_gene: TRBD1
j_gene: TRBJ2-1
CDR3aa: CASSSTTQGASYNEQFF
CDR3nt: TGTGCCAGCAGCTCAACCACCCAGGGGGCCTCCTACAATGAGCAGTTCTTC

abundance: .
len: 14
v_gene: TRBV6-5
d_gene: .
j_gene: TRBJ1-2
CDR3aa: CASSYQGITYGYTF
CDR3nt: TGTGCCAGCAGTTACCAGGGGATTACATATGGCTACACCTTC

abundance: .
len: 16
v_gene: TRBV5-1
d_gene: TRBD2
j_gene: TRBJ2-5
CDR3aa: CASSSGLAQRKETQYF
CDR3nt: TGCGCCAGCAGCTCTGGACTAGCTCAACGAAAAGAGACCCAGTACTTC

abundance: .
len: 16
v_gene: TRBV7-9
d_gene: TRBD2
j_gene: TRBJ2-3
CDR3aa: CASSRGLAGGIDTQYF
CDR3nt: TGTGCCAGCAGCCGCGGACTAGCGGGAGGAATCGATACGCAGTATTTT

abundance: .
len: 15
v_gene: TRBV7-2
d_gene: TRBD1
j_gene: TRBJ2-1
CDR3aa: CASSLVGGSYNEQFF
CDR3nt: TGTGCCAGCAGCTTAGTAGGGGGCTCGTACAATGAGCAGTTCTTC

abundance: .
len: 15
v_gene: TRBV7-8
d_gene: TRBD1
j_gene: TRBJ1-6
CDR3aa: CASSFRDRTNSPLHF
CDR3nt: TGTGCCAGCAGCTTCCGGGACAGGACAAATTCACCCCTCCACTTT

abundance: .
len: 14
v_gene: TRBV7-9
d_gene: .
j_gene: TRBJ1-5
CDR3aa: CASSLRGASQPQHF
CDR3nt: TGTGCCAGCAGCTTACGGGGGGCGAGTCAGCCCCAGCATTTT

abundance: .
len: 16
v_gene: TRBV3-1/TRBV3-2
d_gene: .
j_gene: TRBJ2-3
CDR3aa: CASSQDWRSSTDTQYF
CDR3nt: TGTGCCAGCAGCCAAGATTGGCGGTCTAGCACAGATACGCAGTATTTT

abundance: .
len: 12
v_gene: TRBV20-1
d_gene: .
j_gene: TRBJ2-7
CDR3aa: CSASPDTYEQYF
CDR3nt: TGCAGTGCTAGTCCAGATACCTACGAGCAGTACTTC

abundance: .
len: 12
v_gene: TRBV6-5
d_gene: .
j_gene: TRBJ2-2
CDR3aa: CASSPRTGELFF
CDR3nt: TGTGCCAGCAGTCCTAGGACCGGGGAGCTGTTTTTT

abundance: .
len: 14
v_gene: TRBV11-3
d_gene: .
j_gene: TRBJ2-3
CDR3aa: CASAHGGQRDTQYF
CDR3nt: TGTGCCAGCGCCCACGGGGGACAGAGGGATACGCAGTATTTT

abundance: .
len: 16
v_gene: TRBV3-1/TRBV3-2
d_gene: .
j_gene: TRBJ2-3
CDR3aa: CASSLVRKTSTDTQYF
CDR3nt: TGTGCCAGCAGCCTGGTCAGGAAAACCAGCACAGATACGCAGTATTTT

abundance: .
len: 13
v_gene: TRBV7-6
d_gene: TRBD1
j_gene: TRBJ1-1
CDR3aa: CASSLQGDTEAFF
CDR3nt: TGTGCCAGCAGCTTACAGGGGGACACTGAAGCTTTCTTT

abundance: .
len: 12
v_gene: TRBV11-3
d_gene: TRBD1
j_gene: TRBJ2-1
CDR3aa: CASSDSGQKQFF
CDR3nt: TGTGCCAGCAGCGACTCGGGACAGAAGCAGTTCTTC

abundance: .
len: 15
v_gene: TRBV3-1/TRBV3-2
d_gene: TRBD2
j_gene: TRBJ2-3
CDR3aa: CASSKSGAGTDTQYF
CDR3nt: TGTGCCAGCAGCAAAAGCGGGGCGGGCACAGATACGCAGTATTTT

abundance: .
len: 14
v_gene: TRBV9
d_gene: .
j_gene: TRBJ2-5
CDR3aa: CASSVGGSQETQYF
CDR3nt: TGTGCCAGCAGCGTAGGTGGCAGTCAAGAGACCCAGTACTTC

abundance: .
len: 13
v_gene: TRBV29-1
d_gene: TRBD2
j_gene: TRBJ2-7
CDR3aa: CSGGTSGSYEQYF
CDR3nt: TGCAGCGGGGGGACTAGCGGTTCCTACGAGCAGTACTTC

abundance: .
len: 11
v_gene: TRBV28
d_gene: TRBD1
j_gene: TRBJ2-7
CDR3aa: CASSRTGVQYF
CDR3nt: TGTGCCAGCAGTAGGACAGGGGTGCAGTACTTC

abundance: .
len: 15
v_gene: TRBV15
d_gene: .
j_gene: TRBJ2-2
CDR3aa: CATSTFDSYTGELFF
CDR3nt: TGTGCCACCAGCACCTTCGACAGTTACACCGGGGAGCTGTTTTTT

abundance: .
len: 11
v_gene: TRBV28
d_gene: TRBD1
j_gene: TRBJ2-7
CDR3aa: CASRQGWEQYF
CDR3nt: TGTGCCAGCAGACAGGGGTGGGAGCAGTACTTC

abundance: .
len: 13
v_gene: TRBV7-9
d_gene: TRBD1
j_gene: TRBJ1-5
CDR3aa: CASAGTDNQPQHF
CDR3nt: TGTGCCAGCGCCGGGACAGACAATCAGCCCCAGCATTTT

abundance: once
len: 17
v_gene: TRBV5-6
d_gene: TRBD1
j_gene: TRBJ1-5
CDR3aa: CASSQNAGQGLIQPQHF
CDR3nt: TGTGCCAGCAGCCAAAACGCTGGACAGGGGCTTATTCAGCCCCAGCATTTT

abundance: once
len: 14
v_gene: TRBV27
d_gene: .
j_gene: TRBJ1-5
CDR3aa: CASSLKGAAQPQHF
CDR3nt: TGTGCCAGCAGTTTAAAAGGGGCGGCCCAGCCCCAGCATTTT

abundance: once
len: 16
v_gene: TRBV7-8
d_gene: .
j_gene: TRBJ1-5
CDR3aa: CASSLGGAAGNQPQHF
CDR3nt: TGTGCCAGCAGCTTAGGTGGGGCAGCCGGCAATCAGCCCCAGCATTTT

abundance: .
len: 16
v_gene: TRBV9
d_gene: TRBD2
j_gene: TRBJ2-3
CDR3aa: CASSGGLAGGADTQYF
CDR3nt: TGTGCCAGCAGCGGGGGACTAGCGGGAGGGGCAGATACGCAGTATTTT

abundance: .
len: 15
v_gene: TRBV28
d_gene: TRBD1
j_gene: TRBJ1-1
CDR3aa: CASSPPHRGGTEAFF
CDR3nt: TGTGCCAGCAGTCCCCCGCACAGGGGAGGCACTGAAGCTTTCTTT

abundance: .
len: 15
v_gene: TRBV19
d_gene: TRBD1
j_gene: TRBJ1-1
CDR3aa: CASSTRDRLNTEAFF
CDR3nt: TGTGCCAGTAGTACCCGGGACAGACTGAACACTGAAGCTTTCTTT

abundance: .
len: 14
v_gene: TRBV15
d_gene: TRBD1
j_gene: TRBJ1-1
CDR3aa: CATSTDRGYTEAFF
CDR3nt: TGTGCCACCAGCACTGACAGGGGTTACACTGAAGCTTTCTTT

abundance: .
len: 14
v_gene: TRBV28
d_gene: .
j_gene: TRBJ1-1
CDR3aa: CASSPTAKNTEAFF
CDR3nt: TGTGCCAGCAGTCCTACTGCGAAGAACACTGAAGCTTTCTTT

abundance: .
len: 15
v_gene: TRBV3-1/TRBV3-2
d_gene: .
j_gene: TRBJ1-6
CDR3aa: CASSPTITGNSPLHF
CDR3nt: TGTGCCAGCAGCCCAACCATAACAGGGAATTCACCCCTCCACTTT

abundance: .
len: 17
v_gene: TRBV15
d_gene: TRBD2
j_gene: TRBJ2-1
CDR3aa: CATSRFGSGTSYNEQFF
CDR3nt: TGTGCCACCAGCAGATTTGGTAGCGGGACCTCCTACAATGAGCAGTTCTTC

abundance: .
len: 15
v_gene: TRBV24-1
d_gene: TRBD2
j_gene: TRBJ2-5
CDR3aa: CAPQSRRGVKETQYF
CDR3nt: TGTGCCCCACAATCCCGGCGGGGGGTAAAAGAGACCCAGTACTTC

abundance: .
len: 15
v_gene: TRBV5-4
d_gene: .
j_gene: TRBJ1-3
CDR3aa: CASSEGQLSGNTIYF
CDR3nt: TGTGCCAGCAGCGAGGGACAACTCTCTGGAAACACCATATATTTT